The clone carrying this T cell receptor (beta chain) has just one count. This record comes from a study of shared clonotypes between healthy human individuals. About the study: There were three CD4 naive, three CD4 memory, two CD8 naive and one CD8 memory plates per donor.

This table comes from immunoSEQ multiplex PCR, and its TCRdb copy is limited to in-frame clones, with some not included. The sample shows roughly 2,300,000 clones, just under 95% of them seen only once. Nashville, Tennessee was home to all donors, each a Caucasian adult. The study separated CD4+ cells into CD45RA+ naive and CD45RA-negative memory subsets. The specimen sequenced was naive CD4+ T cells from PBMCs. The subset here: CD45RA+ positively selected. This receptor was taken from a man aged 18 to 29 in good health. Some clones in this sample may be carry-over from other donors' samples.

Written as DNA, the CDR3 is TGTGCCAGCAGCTTACCAGGGGGCGAAGATACGCAGTATTTT. Its translation is CASSLPGGEDTQYF. The chain is built from TRBV5-5 and TRBJ2-3; 8 bases match TRBD1. CDR1 is SGHKS, CDR2 YYEKEE, per germline (reference sequence). This CDR3 has 14 residues. V gave up 2 bases and J gave up 5 bases; unmatched junction bases: 4.